One sample yielded the 27 T cell receptor delta chains listed below, sequenced in a study of γδ T cells in repeated Plasmodium falciparum infection. With CATT, TCRdb re-called clones from the multiplex PCR reads. The table has 85,000 to 95,000 delta-chain clones, 1.4% seen once. Flow sorting of PBMC yielded separate Vgamma9/Vdelta2+ and Vdelta2-negative gammadelta T cell populations for bulk repertoire analysis. The sequenced sample was gamma-delta T cells from blood. The origin of the receptors is a pool of human donors (malaria-infected and uninfected, not separated).

This clone was detected many times. This chain connects TRDV3 to TRDJ4; TRDD3 matches 7 bases. CDR3 length: 13 amino acids. The V and J ends lost 2 bases and 1 base, in that order; junction bases with no gene match: 7. The germline gives CDR1 TVYSNPD, CDR2 GDNSRS (reference sequence). CDR3 nucleotide sequence: TGTGCCTTTCGGGGGGATTTTATCAGACCCCTGATCTTT. Its protein product is CAFRGDFIRPLIF.

This clone was observed at least ten times. The protein TCRdb gives is from a much larger clone and does not agree with this DNA's translation at residue 13, likely a read error; the protein shown here comes from the DNA. J is TRDJ1 and V is TRDV2; possible D gene TRDD3, 5 bases. This CDR3 contains 18 residues. The germline V and J ends were trimmed by 0 bases and 3 bases, with 22 bases remaining between them. Germline CDR1 reads GEAIGNYY; CDR2 reads EKD. The DNA of the CDR3 is TGTGCCTGTGACACCGTGGCGCTGGGACTAGGTTACGCCGATAAACTCATCTTT. It specifies CACDTVALGLGYADKLIF.

As concerns this clone: The mismatch at residue 4 between this DNA's translation and the TCRdb protein of a much larger clone likely reflects a read error; the protein shown is translated from the DNA. The V gene was identified as TRDV2, while no J gene was called; TRDD3 is the table's D call and was not checked against the DNA. The CDR3 has 15 residues. Germline values: CDR1 GEAIGNYY, CDR2 EKD. CDR3 sequence: CACHLRLGTGGCFIF. DNA for the CDR3: TGTGCCTGTCACCTTCGGCTTGGGACTGGGGGATGTTTTATCTTT.

This clone was found a few times. This DNA's translation differs at residue 5 from TCRdb's protein, which comes from a much larger clone; a read error is likely, and the protein shown is translated from the DNA. The rearrangement joins TRDV2 to TRDJ1; D remains ambiguous. TCRdb gives no J gene; it was assigned here by matching the DNA to germline. Per the germline V gene, CDR1 is GEAIGNYY and CDR2 is EKD. The CDR3 contains 14 residues. V was cut by 6 bases and J by 0 bases, with 13 bases left in between. The CDR3 nucleotides are TGTGCCTGTAACCTAATCCCGTACACCGATAAACTCATCTTT. Translated, it gives CACNLIPYTDKLIF.

This clone has just a few counts. TCRdb's protein, taken from a much larger clone, differs from this DNA's translation at residue 10, likely owing to a read error; the protein displayed comes from the DNA. The V gene is TRDV1, the J gene TRDJ4; D possibly corresponds to TRDD3 (8 bases). TCRdb records no J gene; here it was assigned by comparing the DNA to germline. The CDR3 spans 20 residues. The V and J ends lost 9 bases and 0 bases respectively, with 35 bases between them. Germline loops: CDR1 TSWWSYY, CDR2 QGS. The CDR3 DNA is TGTGCTCTACTTGGTCCCCTCCTTCCTGCTAGGGGGATATCTGCCAGACCCCTGATCTTT. Amino acids: CALLGPLLPARGISARPLIF.

This clone was observed at least ten times. TCRdb assigns this DNA the protein of a much larger clone, which departs from its translation at residue 4; this likely reflects a read error, and the protein shown comes from translating the DNA. The rearrangement uses TRDV2 and TRDJ2; a weak D match, TRDD3 (6 bases). Germline V gene lookup returns CDR1 GEAIGNYY and CDR2 EKD. The CDR3 runs 13 residues. CDR3 nucleotides: TGTGCCTGTGGCACCTGGGGGACAGCACAACTCTTCTTT. Translating gives CACGTWGTAQLFF.

In this sample, this clone turned up a few times. The protein that TCRdb holds for this DNA derives from a much larger clone and differs from the translated DNA at residue 4, which likely indicates a read error; the protein shown here is translated from the DNA. The chain links TRDV1 to TRDJ1; D is uncertain. The germline V gene encodes CDR1 TSWWSYY and CDR2 QGS. V was pared by 9 bases and J by 0 bases, with 20 bases between. CDR3 length: 16 residues. The CDR3 DNA is TGTGCTCTCAGTAAGCACCCTCGCCGGTACACCGATAAACTCATCTTT. It specifies CALSKHPRRYTDKLIF.

This clone occurred a few times. For this DNA, TCRdb reports the protein of a much larger clone, which diverges at residue 13, most likely from a read error; the protein presented here is translated directly from the DNA. The rearrangement joins TRDV1 to TRDJ1; maybe TRDD3 (6 bases). This CDR3 has 17 residues. CDR1 and CDR2 (germline): TSWWSYY, QGS. Trimming stripped 5 bases from V and 4 bases from J, with 23 bases between. Written as DNA, the CDR3 is TGTGCTCTTGGGACTCCTAGTGTGTCGGGGGAGGTCGATAAACTCATCTTT. Its protein is CALGTPSVSGEVDKLIF.

Points on this clone: TCRdb's entry gives the protein of a much larger clone, which mismatches this DNA's translation at residue 4, likely from a read error; the protein reported here is translated from the DNA. J is TRDJ1 and V is TRDV2; D is perhaps TRDD3 (6 bases). Germline V gene lookup returns CDR1 GEAIGNYY and CDR2 EKD. This CDR3 contains 21 residues. The chain's CDR3 is CACNTVTLWEIRETQTDKLIF. The CDR3 DNA sequence: TGTGCCTGTAACACCGTAACCCTCTGGGAGATACGCGAAACCCAGACCGATAAACTCATCTTT.

Of note for this clone: The translation of this DNA and the TCRdb protein of a much larger clone differ at residue 16, probably owing to a read error; the protein shown here is translated from the DNA. J is TRDJ1 and V is TRDV2; 8 nucleotides match TRDD3. No J segment appears in TCRdb, so it was assigned here by matching the sequence to germline. CDR1 and CDR2 (germline): GEAIGNYY, EKD. This CDR3 is built from 19 residues. Here the CDR3 reads CACDTDRILGGWSTDRLIF. CDR3 nucleotides: TGTGCCTGTGACACGGATAGAATACTGGGGGGGTGGAGTACCGATAGACTCATCTTT.

Comment on this clone: Translating this DNA gives a protein that differs at residue 13 from the TCRdb one, which belongs to a much larger clone; a read error is likely, and the protein shown is this translation. The rearrangement uses TRDV1 and TRDJ1; 8 positions agree with TRDD3. This CDR3 region has 19 residues. Germline lookup yields CDR1 TSWWSYY and CDR2 QGS. Germline trimming cut 0 bases from V and 7 bases from J; bases unmatched to any gene: 19. The DNA for the CDR3 is TGTGCTCTTGGGGAACTAGCTCCGGGGTACTGGGGGGGGCCTGGTAAACTCATCTTT. This translates into CALGELAPGYWGGPGKLIF.

As regards this clone: The TCRdb protein, from a much larger clone, departs from this DNA's translation at residue 5, likely by read error; the protein shown derives from the DNA. The chain uses TRDV2 and TRDJ1; TRDD3 matches 11 bases. The J gene was not available in TCRdb and was assigned here by matching the DNA to germline segments. The germline V gene has CDR1 GEAIGNYY and CDR2 EKD. This CDR3 is built from 19 residues. With 5 bases clipped from V and 0 bases from J, the junction kept 16 bases outside the gene matches. DNA for the CDR3: TGTGCCTGTGCCTCTGCCTTCCTACTGGGGGATAAAAACACCGATAAACTCATCTTT. This encodes CACASAFLLGDKNTDKLIF.

Remarks on this clone: A far larger clone is just one base off, so this is likely a read error. Other DNA sequences within the sample encode an identical CDR3. The chain couples TRDV2 to TRDJ3; 9 positions agree with TRDD3. The J gene, not given by TCRdb, was assigned here from a germline match of the nucleotide sequence. This CDR3 contains 17 residues. In germline, CDR1 is GEAIGNYY, CDR2 EKD. This CDR3 reads CACDDTGGSWDTRQMFF. The CDR3 coding sequence is TGTGCTTGTGACGATACTGGGGGATCCTGGGACACCCGACAGATGTTTTTC.

Details on this clone: The mismatch at residue 12 between this DNA's translation and the TCRdb protein of a much larger clone likely reflects a read error; the protein shown is translated from the DNA. No call exists for the J gene, whereas the V gene is TRDV3. Looked up from germline, CDR1 is TVYSNPD and CDR2 is GDNSRS (reference sequence). The CDR3 consists of 14 residues. The CDR3 protein is CAFERAYHTDKPIF. The CDR3 nucleotides are TGTGCCTTTGAGCGAGCGTATCACACCGATAAACCCATCTTT.

Turning to this clone: This may be a read error, as it is one base from a much larger clone. V gene TRDV1 was called; the J gene was not; the listed D gene, TRDD3, was not tested against the DNA. This CDR3 region has 17 residues. Germline loops: CDR1 TSWWSYY, CDR2 QGS. The CDR3 here is CALGGLTGGLYTDKLIF. The CDR3 DNA sequence: TGTGCTCTTGGGGGGCTTACTGGGGGACTGTACACCGATAAACTCATCTTC.

This clone came up many times. The chain recombines TRDV1 with TRDJ1; 9 bases are shared with TRDD3. The V segment lost 0 bases and the J segment 6 bases; nucleotides outside the gene matches: 17. Germline-derived CDR1 and CDR2 are TSWWSYY and QGS. The CDR3 runs 19 residues. The CDR3 loop reads CALGELELPPTGGPHKLIF. CDR3 sequence (DNA): TGTGCTCTTGGGGAACTAGAGCTTCCTCCTACTGGGGGACCCCATAAACTCATCTTT.

This clone was picked up many times. The chain couples TRDV1 to TRDJ1; 12 nucleotides align to TRDD3. This CDR3 has 24 residues. Trimming at V came to 4 bases and at J to 0 bases, leaving 27 bases not matched to a gene. From germline, CDR1 is TSWWSYY and CDR2 QGS. For the CDR3, the DNA is TGTGCTCTTGGGGTGGACCAGGTCCTCCTGTACTGGGGGATACTCACTAGCTACACCGATAAACTCATCTTT. Amino acid sequence: CALGVDQVLLYWGILTSYTDKLIF.

This clone showed up just a few times. A far more abundant clone sits one base away, making this likely a read error. This chain links TRDV1 with TRDJ1; 10 nucleotides match TRDD3. The J gene was not available in TCRdb and was assigned here by matching the DNA to germline segments. V was clipped by 4 bases and J by 0 bases; unmatched bases: 47. Germline V gene data show CDR1 as TSWWSYY and CDR2 as QGS. This CDR3 comprises 30 residues. CDR3 sequence (DNA): TGTGCTCTTGGGGGACTTTCCTACCGGGGGATACGCACAGTGCTACAAAAGGAGGATACGGGCGAAGGGAACACCGATAAACTCATCTTT. Translating it yields CALGGLSYRGIRTVLQKEDTGEGNTDKLIF.

In this sample, this clone turned up a few times. A far larger clone is a single base away, which makes a read error likely. This sample includes further DNA sequences coding for the same CDR3. This chain links TRDV1 with TRDJ1; a weak D match, TRDD3 (5 bases). Here the J gene came from matching the DNA to germline, since TCRdb omits it. This CDR3 spans 19 amino acids. Germline CDR1 reads TSWWSYY; CDR2 reads QGS. The DNA of the CDR3 is TGTGCTCTCGGGGAATATACCGCGCTACCGGCAGTGGGAGCCGATAAACTCATCTTT. It encodes CALGEYTALPAVGADKLIF.

This clone was picked up a small number of times. One end of the junction does not line up with germline, which may come from a read error. This chain joins TRDV1 and TRDJ1; weak D call: TRDD2 (5 bases). Germline CDR1 TSWWSYY, CDR2 QGS. The CDR3 sequence is 19 residues long. Here the CDR3 reads CALGEGYPYLYPQRDKLIF. The CDR3 DNA sequence: TGTGCTCTTGGGGAAGGCTATCCCTACCTTTACCCGCAACGCGATAAGCTCATCTTT.

The sample holds a few counts of this clone. A far larger clone lies a single base away; this is likely a read error. The sample holds other DNA sequences that translate to the same CDR3. J is TRDJ1 and V is TRDV2, with D hard to call. No J segment appears in TCRdb, so it was assigned here by matching the sequence to germline. Germline V gene data show CDR1 as GEAIGNYY and CDR2 as EKD. This CDR3 region has 15 residues. V was cut by 5 bases and J by 0 bases, with 15 bases left in between. The CDR3: CACASSRNNTDKLIF. The CDR3 nucleotides are TGTGCCTGTGCGTCCTCGCGGAATAACACCGATAAACTCATCTTT.

As regards this clone: This DNA's translation and the protein TCRdb lists, from a much larger clone, do not match at residue 7, likely due to a read error; the protein shown is translated from the DNA. The V gene is TRDV2, the J gene TRDJ1; 8 positions match TRDD3. TCRdb offers no J gene call, so here the DNA was matched to germline to obtain one. With 1 base clipped from V and 3 bases from J, the junction kept 18 bases outside the gene matches. The CDR3 is 19 residues long. Germline lookup yields CDR1 GEAIGNYY and CDR2 EKD. In nucleotides, the CDR3 is TGTGCCTGTGACACATTGCCTGGGGGACACCCTTTCGAGCCCGATAAACTCATCTTT. Translating gives CACDTLPGGHPFEPDKLIF.

Notes on this clone: A far larger clone is only one base removed, so a read error is likely. The same CDR3 is also encoded by other DNA sequences in this sample. V is TRDV1 and J is TRDJ1; the D gene is possibly TRDD3 (5 bases). No J gene is reported in TCRdb; it was inferred here by comparing the DNA with germline. Looked up from germline, CDR1 is TSWWSYY and CDR2 is QGS. The CDR3 extends over 20 amino acids. CDR3 coding DNA: TGTGCTCTCGGGGAACGGGGCGATAGCCCTCGCCGACGTTTCACCGATAAACTCATCTTT. Encoded protein: CALGERGDSPRRRFTDKLIF.

This clone was observed a handful of times. This DNA translates differently at residue 10 from the TCRdb protein, which is that of a much larger clone; a read error is likely, and the protein shown is the DNA's own translation. Written as DNA, the CDR3 is TGTGCCTGTGACGGACTGGGGGATCACGTCGATAAACTCATCTTT. Protein sequence: CACDGLGDHVDKLIF. The chain has TRDV2 and TRDJ1; TRDD3 aligns across 10 bases. The CDR3 contains 15 residues. CDR1 is GEAIGNYY, CDR2 EKD, per germline. The V segment lost 3 bases and the J segment 4 bases; nucleotides outside the gene matches: 7.

This clone was observed a handful of times. A read error is the likely source, as a far larger clone sits one nucleotide away. The identical CDR3 is also encoded by other nucleotide sequences in the sample. The genes are TRDV1 and TRDJ2; TRDD3 matches at 8 bases. In germline, CDR1 is TSWWSYY, CDR2 QGS. The CDR3 runs 16 residues. This chain's CDR3 is CALGERLGVKTAQLFF. The CDR3 region has the DNA TGTGCTCTAGGGGAACGACTGGGGGTCAAGACAGCACAACTCTTCTTT.

By share, this clone ranks as medium-sized (0.01 to 0.1%). The sample has other DNA sequences that encode this CDR3 too. V usage is TRDV1 and J usage is TRDJ1; 7 positions match TRDD3. Germline values: CDR1 TSWWSYY, CDR2 QGS. The junction had 20 bases not matched to a gene; V was cut back by 1 base and J by 0 bases. This CDR3 comprises 21 residues. The CDR3 spells CALGEPTPPLYWGMYTDKLIF. CDR3 bases: TGTGCTCTTGGGGAACCCACCCCCCCTTTGTACTGGGGCATGTACACCGATAAACTCATCTTT.

Comment on this clone: This could be a read error, since a much larger clone is one nucleotide away. The sample contains more than one DNA sequence encoding this CDR3. The chain uses TRDV1 and TRDJ1; 10 bases are shared with TRDD3. Assignment of the J gene here rests on matching the DNA to germline, because TCRdb gives none. V lost 2 bases and J lost 0; bases outside the gene matches: 24. This CDR3 spans 23 amino acids. From germline, CDR1 is TSWWSYY and CDR2 QGS. CDR3 bases: TGTGCTCTTGGGGAATTATTGGCCTGCGGGGTGGGGGATACAAGCCGGTACACCGATAAACTCATCTTT. It specifies CALGELLACGVGDTSRYTDKLIF.